This T cell receptor beta chain is drawn from a study of blood T cell repertoires in COVID-19. Overall study context: From the United States, Italy and Spain came samples of acute and convalescent COVID-19. The analysed material was cDNA or gDNA that came from T cells, B-cell-depleted T cells, or PBMCs.

The ends were cut back, 1 base at V and 2 bases at J, with 9 bases in the middle. This CDR3 has 15 residues. Germline V gives CDR1 SGHVS, CDR2 FQNEAQ. Per the original data handling: The assay estimated nucleated cells by amplifying reference gene primers. The method was immunoSEQ multiplex PCR; TCRdb's version includes in-frame clones alone and lacks a portion of them. V and J calls and clone size are as listed in that table; D and trimming were resolved from the DNA. The sample has about 87,000 clones, around 75% seen once. The TCR was taken from a woman aged 45-65 years with acute or convalescent COVID-19. The source material was peripheral blood. The gene calls are TRBV7-8 and TRBJ1-5; D possibly corresponds to TRBD1 (5 bases). CDR3 coding DNA: TGTGCCAGCAGCTTAGGGGGGGGAGGCAATCAGCCCCAGCATTTT. Residues: CASSLGGGGNQPQHF.